Listed here are 23 T cell receptor beta chains from one sample, sequenced in a study of CD8 T cells in Susac syndrome. Random-hexamer reverse transcription was applied to 0.5 to 1 ug RNA. TCRdb re-analysed the immunoSEQ multiplex PCR reads in MiXCR, keeping a single row per CDR3 protein. Of roughly 250,000 distinct CDR3 sequences listed, almost 97% are singletons. The sample comprised CD4+ T cells from PBMCs. Receptor source: a human donor with Susac syndrome.

This chain links TRBV15 with TRBJ2-1; D not resolved. This CDR3 is 13 amino acids long. With 0 bases removed from V and 10 bases from J, the gap between germline ends came to 10 bases. The germline gives CDR1 LNHNV, CDR2 YYDKDF (reference sequence). The CDR3 protein is CATSRDMGGEQFF. The CDR3 DNA sequence: TGTGCCACCAGCAGAGATATGGGCGGAGAGCAGTTCTTC. The complete variable domain, with remaining parts taken from reference TRBV15 and TRBJ2-1, reads DAMVIQNPRYQVTQFGKPVTLSCSQTLNHNVMYWYQQKSSQAPKLLFHYYDKDFNNEADTPDNFQSRRPNTSFCFLDIRSPGLGDTAMYLCATSRDMGGEQFFGPGTRLTVL.

The chain has TRBV20-1 and TRBJ2-1; the match to TRBD1 covers 8 bases. Germline trimming cut 2 bases from V and 3 bases from J; bases unmatched to any gene: 6. Looked up from germline, CDR1 is DFQATT and CDR2 is SNEGSKA (reference sequence). The CDR3 runs to 15 residues. CDR3 coding DNA: TGCAGTGCTAGATTAGGAGGGACAGGCTACAATGAGCAGTTCTTC. Translating it yields CSARLGGTGYNEQFF.

This clonotype was picked up one time. J is TRBJ2-7 and V is TRBV28, with 9 positions matching TRBD1. V trimming: 6 bases; J trimming: 2 bases; junction bases outside the gene matches: 5. Per the germline V gene, CDR1 is MDHEN and CDR2 is SYDVKM. The CDR3 loop spans 14 amino acids. The CDR3: CASRTRDRAYEQYF. CDR3 DNA sequence: TGTGCCAGCAGAACTCGGGACAGGGCCTACGAGCAGTACTTC.

The chain recombines TRBV14 with TRBJ2-7; TRBD1 matches 9 bases. The CDR3 covers 16 residues. The germline CDR1 and CDR2 sequences are SGHDN and FVKESK. Trimming took 4 bases from V and 3 from J; bases not matched to a gene: 10. CDR3 region: CASSRGTGNSLYEQYF. The CDR3 coding sequence is TGTGCCAGCAGCCGCGGGACAGGGAATAGTCTCTACGAGCAGTACTTC.

The chain employs TRBV30 and TRBJ1-1; weak D call: TRBD1 (6 bases). Trimming took off 4 bases at V and 10 bases at J, with 19 bases between the two ends. The germline V gene has CDR1 GTSNPN and CDR2 SVGIG (reference sequence). CDR3 length equals 13 residues. The DNA for the CDR3 is TGTGCCTGGAACAACAGGGACGGTTTACCAGCTTTCTTT. Protein: CAWNNRDGLPAFF.

The CDR3 bases are TGTGCCAGCAGCCCGAGGACAGGGGACAACACTGAAGCTTTCTTT. It specifies CASSPRTGDNTEAFF. This chain uses TRBV7-9 with TRBJ1-1, with 9 bases that match TRBD1. CDR3 length: 15 amino acids. V gave up 5 bases and J gave up 2 bases; unmatched junction bases: 6. The germline V gene encodes CDR1 SEHNR and CDR2 FQNEAQ (reference sequence).

This clonotype appeared once. The rearrangement links TRBV4-1 to TRBJ2-7, with no clear D. Trimming cost V 1 base and J 4 bases, with 20 bases left between them. CDR1 and CDR2 from the germline V gene are MGHRA and YSYEKL. The CDR3 covers 17 residues. CDR3 nucleotide sequence: TGCGCCAGCAGCCAAGGCCGGACCTCACACAGCCGGTACGAGCAGTACTTC. Amino acids: CASSQGRTSHSRYEQYF.

CDR3 amino acids: CSASGREGLVNEQFF. CDR3 nucleotide sequence: TGCAGTGCTAGTGGGCGGGAGGGCCTGGTAAATGAGCAGTTCTTC. The chain employs TRBV20-1 and TRBJ2-1, with TRBD2 matching 9 bases. CDR1 is DFQATT and CDR2 is SNEGSKA in the germline V gene (reference sequence). V shed 3 bases, J shed 7 bases, and the junction held 10 bases outside the gene matches. The CDR3 covers 15 residues.

The chain combines TRBV5-4 with TRBJ2-7, with D possibly being TRBD1 (6 bases). The length of the CDR3 is 13 residues. Germline CDR1 is SGHNT and CDR2 is YYREEE (reference sequence). Trimming took off 4 bases at V and 0 bases at J, with 8 bases between the two ends. The CDR3 DNA sequence: TGTGCCAGCAGCGGACAGACCTCCTACGAGCAGTACTTC. Its translation is CASSGQTSYEQYF. The entire variable domain, with the rest obtained from reference TRBV5-4 and TRBJ2-7, is as follows: ETGVTQSPTHLIKTRGQQVTLRCSSQSGHNTVSWYQQALGQGPQFIFQYYREEENGRGNFPPRFSGLQFPNYSSELNVNALELDDSALYLCASSGQTSYEQYFGPGTRLTVT.

This clonotype was seen only once. The rearrangement joins TRBV7-2 to TRBJ1-1; D is uncertain. The CDR3 is made up of 15 amino acids. Germline CDR1 is SGHTA and CDR2 is FQGNSA. The ends were cut back, 5 bases at V and 3 bases at J, with 16 bases in the middle. The CDR3 nucleotides are TGTGCCAGCAGCCAGCAGGTTTCGCGTGACACTGAAGCTTTCTTT. Its translation: CASSQQVSRDTEAFF.

V and J are TRBV30 and TRBJ1-1; tentative D call: TRBD1 (6 bases). From germline, CDR1 is GTSNPN and CDR2 SVGIG (reference sequence). V dropped 3 bases and J dropped 4 bases, with 15 bases sitting between them. The CDR3 contains 14 residues. The CDR3 nucleotides read TGTGCCTGGAGACGGGGAAGGGGGAGCACTGAAGCTTTCTTT. The encoded protein is CAWRRGRGSTEAFF.

The chain has TRBV7-2 and TRBJ1-2, with no clear D. Germline-derived CDR1 and CDR2 are SGHTA and FQGNSA. The germline V and J ends were trimmed by 0 bases and 8 bases, with 13 bases remaining between them. This CDR3 is built from 14 residues. CDR3 loop: CASSLAVQSGGYTF. The DNA for the CDR3 is TGTGCCAGCAGCTTAGCGGTACAGTCGGGGGGCTACACCTTC.

V usage is TRBV23-1 and J usage is TRBJ2-1; 11 bases align to TRBD1. TRBV23-1 is an open reading frame whose function is uncertain. This CDR3 has 19 residues. The V segment lost 2 bases and the J segment 6 bases; nucleotides outside the gene matches: 15. The CDR3 DNA follows: TGCGCCAGCAGTCAAAGGGACCGGGACAGGGGGAAGAGAGGCAATGAGCAGTTCTTC. This sequence encodes CASSQRDRDRGKRGNEQFF.

The J gene is TRBJ1-4, the V gene TRBV5-1; D not resolved. From germline, CDR1 is SGHRS and CDR2 YFSETQ. The CDR3 covers 12 residues. The V end was cut by 2 bases, the J end by 8 bases, with 7 bases between. The CDR3 is CASSFDTEKLFF. As DNA, the CDR3 is TGCGCCAGCAGCTTCGACACGGAAAAACTGTTTTTT.

The rearrangement joins TRBV24-1 to TRBJ2-1, with a tentative D call TRBD2 (5 bases). V shed 1 base and J shed 9 bases, with 21 bases lying between them. The CDR3 extends over 17 amino acids. From germline, CDR1 is KGHDR and CDR2 SFDVKD. CDR3 sequence: CATSDFSWETRGAEQFF. CDR3 bases: TGTGCCACCAGTGATTTTTCGTGGGAGACGAGAGGTGCTGAGCAGTTCTTC.

The chain is built from TRBV20-1 and TRBJ2-3, with 7 bases matching TRBD1. The germline V gene encodes CDR1 DFQATT and CDR2 SNEGSKA (reference sequence). Unmatched junction bases numbered 11, after V lost 6 bases and J lost 2 bases. The CDR3 has 15 residues. The CDR3 loop is CSAPPWTGLTDTQYF. The CDR3 nucleotides are TGCAGTGCCCCCCCCTGGACAGGACTCACAGATACGCAGTATTTT.

V is TRBV5-4 and J is TRBJ1-2; D is possibly TRBD1 (6 bases). V lost 4 bases to trimming and J lost 2 bases, with 12 bases between them. This CDR3 contains 14 residues. From germline, CDR1 is SGHNT and CDR2 YYREEE (reference sequence). CDR3 sequence (DNA): TGTGCCAGCAGCCTTAGGACAGAGAACTATGGCTACACCTTC. Its protein product is CASSLRTENYGYTF.

This rearrangement joins TRBV4-1 to TRBJ1-2; maybe TRBD1 (5 bases). V lost 1 base, J lost 4 bases, and 19 bases lay in between. This CDR3 is built from 17 residues. Germline values: CDR1 MGHRA, CDR2 YSYEKL. The CDR3 sequence is CASSQGNQRGGSYGYTF. The CDR3, as DNA: TGCGCCAGCAGCCAAGGAAACCAACGGGGCGGGAGCTATGGCTACACCTTC.

The chain combines TRBV19 with TRBJ2-4; 7 bases line up with TRBD1. V shed 7 bases and J 7 bases; nucleotides not matched to a gene: 4. The CDR3 spans 12 residues. CDR1 and CDR2 from the germline V gene are LNHDA and SQIVND (reference sequence). CDR3 sequence (DNA): TGTGCCAGTACCTCACAGGGGAACATTCAGTACTTC. Translated: CASTSQGNIQYF.

J is TRBJ1-5 and V is TRBV28; D might be TRBD1 (6 bases). CDR3 length: 14 residues. Trimming shortened V by 7 bases and J by 4 bases, and 14 bases separated the two germline ends. Per germline, CDR1 MDHEN and CDR2 SYDVKM. This CDR3 is CASIEGGTNQPQHF. The DNA of the CDR3 is TGTGCCAGCATCGAAGGGGGGACAAATCAGCCCCAGCATTTT. The whole variable domain, filled in from reference TRBV28 and TRBJ1-5, reads DVKVTQSSRYLVKRTGEKVFLECVQDMDHENMFWYRQDPGLGLRLIYFSYDVKMKEKGDIPEGYSVSREKKERFSLILESASTNQTSMYLCASIEGGTNQPQHFGDGTRLSIL.

The genes are TRBV28 and TRBJ1-5, with 9 bases that match TRBD1. The CDR3 covers 16 residues. CDR1 and CDR2 (germline): MDHEN, SYDVKM. V was pared by 3 bases and J by 4 bases, with 7 bases of the junction left unmatched. In DNA, the CDR3 is TGTGCCAGCAGTTTCCGGACAGGGGTCCGGAATCAGCCCCAGCATTTT. It encodes CASSFRTGVRNQPQHF.

The chain joins TRBV29-1 to TRBJ2-2, with TRBD2 identical over 11 bases. The CDR3 covers 15 residues. V shed 4 bases, J shed 3 bases, and the junction held 4 bases outside the gene matches. The germline V gene encodes CDR1 SQVTM and CDR2 ANQGSEA. The CDR3 nucleotides read TGCAGCGTTGGTACTAGCGGGAGTTACACCGGGGAGCTGTTTTTT. It yields the protein CSVGTSGSYTGELFF.

The rearrangement links TRBV15 to TRBJ1-2; no clear D. The CDR3 covers 13 residues. V lost 0 bases to trimming and J lost 7 bases, with 9 bases between them. The germline gives CDR1 LNHNV, CDR2 YYDKDF (reference sequence). The CDR3: CATSRDYPTGYTF. The CDR3, as DNA: TGTGCCACCAGCAGAGACTACCCGACTGGCTACACCTTC.